Sequencing of this TCR beta chain was carried out in a study of T cells in localized non-small cell lung cancer. Here immunoSEQ multiplex PCR was the method, and the copy in TCRdb shows in-frame clones only, minus some. The table shows 34,000 or so clones, with just over 90% occurring only once. Details on this clone: The antigen is undetermined.

This CDR3 spans 18 amino acids. V lost 4 bases, J lost 0 bases, and 9 bases stayed unmatched. Germline V CDR1 and CDR2: MGHRA, YSYEKL. Points from the study as a whole: Highest T cell clonality was seen in uninvolved adjacent lung, surpassing that measured in tumor. In adjacent lung appeared a median approximately 57 of the top 100 tumor clones. Higher T cell density in the blood was associated with longer overall survival, whereas higher adjacent-lung clonality associated with shorter survival. Because sequencing included only one region (of the tumor), heterogeneity remains possible.

The sequence came from a female donor older than 55 with stage I lung adenocarcinoma. V is TRBV4-1 and J is TRBJ1-5; 10 bases map to TRBD1. This material consisted of peripheral blood, taken before any cancer treatment. Here the CDR3 DNA reads TGCGCCAGCAGCCCAGGGGACAGGGGCAGATATAGCAATCAGCCCCAGCATTTT. This codes for CASSPGDRGRYSNQPQHF.